Ten or more counts support the clone carrying this T cell receptor (beta chain). The data were obtained in a study of shared clonotypes between healthy human individuals. On the study more broadly: With ages of 18 to 49, the donors were two women and a few men.

The CDR3 runs to 14 residues. Germline V gene lookup returns CDR1 MDHEN and CDR2 SYDVKM. Trimming took off 6 bases at V and 1 base at J, with 13 bases between the two ends. DNA from unsorted PBMC was sequenced on ten immunoSEQ deep assay plates. Libraries were prepared by immunoSEQ multiplex PCR; TCRdb keeps only in-frame clonotypes and omits some of them. The sample shows over 95,000 clones, approximately 44% of them seen only once. The sequence came from a woman in her 40s in good health. Some clones in this sample may be carry-over from other donors' samples. This sequence joins TRBV28 and TRBJ2-7; tentatively, D is TRBD1 or TRBD2 (5 bases each). The specimen was PBMCs. The CDR3: CASRGEGESYEQYF. CDR3 DNA sequence: TGTGCCAGCAGGGGGGAAGGGGAGTCCTACGAGCAGTACTTC. Drawing the rest from reference TRBV28 and TRBJ2-7, the complete variable domain is DVKVTQSSRYLVKRTGEKVFLECVQDMDHENMFWYRQDPGLGLRLIYFSYDVKMKEKGDIPEGYSVSREKKERFSLILESASTNQTSMYLCASRGEGESYEQYFGPGTRLTVT.